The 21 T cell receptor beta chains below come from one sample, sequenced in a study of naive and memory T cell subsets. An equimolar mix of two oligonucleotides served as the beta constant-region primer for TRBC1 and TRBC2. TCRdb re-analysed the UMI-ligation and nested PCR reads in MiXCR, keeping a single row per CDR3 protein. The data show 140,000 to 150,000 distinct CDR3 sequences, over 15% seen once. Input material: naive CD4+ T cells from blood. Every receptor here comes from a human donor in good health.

In DNA form, the CDR3 reads TGTGCCAGCAGCTCGGAAATGCAGGGCACTGAAGCTTTCTTT. Its translation: CASSSEMQGTEAFF. The gene calls are TRBV7-9 and TRBJ1-1; TRBD1 is a possible D gene (5 bases). The CDR3 spans 14 residues. Deletions cut 4 bases from V and 4 bases from J, with 13 bases between. Germline V gene sequence: CDR1 SEHNR, CDR2 FQNEAQ (reference sequence).

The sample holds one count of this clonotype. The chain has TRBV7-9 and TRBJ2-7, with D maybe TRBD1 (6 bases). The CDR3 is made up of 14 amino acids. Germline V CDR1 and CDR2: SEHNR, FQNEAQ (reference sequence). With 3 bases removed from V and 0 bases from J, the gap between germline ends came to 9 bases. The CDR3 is CASSFTGSSYEQYF. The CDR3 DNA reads TGTGCCAGCAGCTTCACAGGGAGCTCCTACGAGCAGTACTTC.

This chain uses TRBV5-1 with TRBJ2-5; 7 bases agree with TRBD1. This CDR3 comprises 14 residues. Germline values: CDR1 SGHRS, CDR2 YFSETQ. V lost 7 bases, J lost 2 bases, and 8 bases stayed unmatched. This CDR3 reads CASGPGTAQETQYF. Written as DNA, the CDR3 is TGCGCCAGCGGGCCCGGGACAGCACAAGAGACCCAGTACTTC.

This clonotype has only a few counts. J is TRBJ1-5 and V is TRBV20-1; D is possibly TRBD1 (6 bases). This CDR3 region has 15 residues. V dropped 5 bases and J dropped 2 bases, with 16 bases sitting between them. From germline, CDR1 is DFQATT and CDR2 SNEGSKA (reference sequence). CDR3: CSAPRGGGGNQPQHF. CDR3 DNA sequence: TGCAGTGCTCCGAGGGGGGGAGGGGGCAATCAGCCCCAGCATTTT.

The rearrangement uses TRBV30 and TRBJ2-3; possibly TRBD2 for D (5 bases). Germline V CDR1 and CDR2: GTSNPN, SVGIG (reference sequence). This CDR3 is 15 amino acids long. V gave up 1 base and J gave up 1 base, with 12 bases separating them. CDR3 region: CAWSARGLGTDTQYF. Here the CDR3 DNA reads TGTGCCTGGAGTGCCCGAGGGTTGGGCACAGATACGCAGTATTTT.

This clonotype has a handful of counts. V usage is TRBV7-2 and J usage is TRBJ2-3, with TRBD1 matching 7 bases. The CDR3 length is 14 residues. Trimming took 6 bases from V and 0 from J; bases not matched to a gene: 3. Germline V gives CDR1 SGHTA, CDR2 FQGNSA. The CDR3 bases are TGTGCCAGCAGACGGGACAGTAGCACAGATACGCAGTATTTT. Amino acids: CASRRDSSTDTQYF.

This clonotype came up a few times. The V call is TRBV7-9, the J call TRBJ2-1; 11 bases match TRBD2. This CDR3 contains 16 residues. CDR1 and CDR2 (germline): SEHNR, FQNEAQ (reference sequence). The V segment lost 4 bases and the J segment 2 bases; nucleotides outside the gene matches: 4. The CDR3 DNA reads TGTGCCAGCAGCTCGATGACTAGCGGGACCTACAATGAGCAGTTCTTC. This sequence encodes CASSSMTSGTYNEQFF.

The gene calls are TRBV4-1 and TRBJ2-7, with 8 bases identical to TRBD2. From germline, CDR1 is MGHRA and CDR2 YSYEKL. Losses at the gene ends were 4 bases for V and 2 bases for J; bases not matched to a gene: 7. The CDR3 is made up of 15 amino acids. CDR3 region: CASSRTLAETYEQYF. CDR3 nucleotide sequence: TGCGCCAGCAGCCGAACACTAGCGGAAACCTACGAGCAGTACTTC.

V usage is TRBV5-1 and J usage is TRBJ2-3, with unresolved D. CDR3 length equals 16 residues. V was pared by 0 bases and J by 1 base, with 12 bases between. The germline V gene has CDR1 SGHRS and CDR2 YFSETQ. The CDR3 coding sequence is TGCGCCAGCAGCTTGGCCAGGCGTATCGGCACAGATACGCAGTATTTT. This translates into CASSLARRIGTDTQYF.

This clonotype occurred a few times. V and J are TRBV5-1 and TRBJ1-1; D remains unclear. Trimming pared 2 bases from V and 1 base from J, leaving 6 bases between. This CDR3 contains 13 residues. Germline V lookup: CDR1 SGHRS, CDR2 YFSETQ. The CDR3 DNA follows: TGCGCCAGCAGCTTACTCAAGAACACTGAAGCTTTCTTT. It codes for CASSLLKNTEAFF.

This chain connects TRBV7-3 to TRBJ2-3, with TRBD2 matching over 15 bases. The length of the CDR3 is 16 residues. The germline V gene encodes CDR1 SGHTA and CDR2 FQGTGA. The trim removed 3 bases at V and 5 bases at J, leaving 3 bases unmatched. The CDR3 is CASSFGTSGRIDTQYF. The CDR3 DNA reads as TGTGCCAGCAGCTTTGGGACTAGCGGGAGGATAGATACGCAGTATTTT.

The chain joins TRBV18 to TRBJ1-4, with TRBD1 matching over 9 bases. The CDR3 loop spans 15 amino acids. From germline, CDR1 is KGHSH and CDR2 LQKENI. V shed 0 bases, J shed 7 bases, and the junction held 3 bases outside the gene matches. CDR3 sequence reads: CASSPPGQGGEKLFF. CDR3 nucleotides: TGTGCCAGCTCACCACCGGGACAGGGTGGTGAAAAACTGTTTTTT.

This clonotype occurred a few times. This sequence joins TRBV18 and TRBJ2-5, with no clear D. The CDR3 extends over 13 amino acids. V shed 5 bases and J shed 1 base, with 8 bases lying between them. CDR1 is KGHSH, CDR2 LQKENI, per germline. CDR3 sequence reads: CASSVTGQETQYF. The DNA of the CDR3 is TGTGCCAGCTCAGTCACTGGCCAAGAGACCCAGTACTTC.

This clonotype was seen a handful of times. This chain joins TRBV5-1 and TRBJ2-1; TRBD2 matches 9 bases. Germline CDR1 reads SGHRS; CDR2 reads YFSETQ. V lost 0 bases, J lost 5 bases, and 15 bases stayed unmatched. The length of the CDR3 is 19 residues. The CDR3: CASSLEPGTSTRINNEQFF. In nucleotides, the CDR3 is TGCGCCAGCAGCTTGGAGCCCGGGACTAGCACTAGAATCAACAATGAGCAGTTCTTC.

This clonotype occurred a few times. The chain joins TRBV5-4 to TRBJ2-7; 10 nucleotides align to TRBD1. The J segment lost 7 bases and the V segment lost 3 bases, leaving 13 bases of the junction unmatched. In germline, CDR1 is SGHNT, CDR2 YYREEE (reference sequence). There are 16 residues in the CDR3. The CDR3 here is CASSSHTGTGAWEQYF. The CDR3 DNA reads TGTGCCAGCAGCTCTCATACCGGGACAGGGGCATGGGAGCAGTACTTC.

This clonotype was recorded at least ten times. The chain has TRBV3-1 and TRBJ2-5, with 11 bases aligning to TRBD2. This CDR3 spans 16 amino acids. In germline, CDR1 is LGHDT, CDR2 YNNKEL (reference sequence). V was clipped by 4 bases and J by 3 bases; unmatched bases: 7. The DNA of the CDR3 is TGTGCCAGCAGCCGCCGACTAGCGGGGCAGGAAGAGACCCAGTACTTC. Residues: CASSRRLAGQEETQYF.

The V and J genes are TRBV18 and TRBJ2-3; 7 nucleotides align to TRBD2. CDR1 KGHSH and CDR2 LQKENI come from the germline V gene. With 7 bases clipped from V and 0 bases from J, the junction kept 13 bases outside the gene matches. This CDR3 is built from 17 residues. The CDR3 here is CASLTRSGAPSTDTQYF. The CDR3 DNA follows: TGTGCCAGCTTAACCCGGAGCGGGGCGCCTAGCACAGATACGCAGTATTTT.

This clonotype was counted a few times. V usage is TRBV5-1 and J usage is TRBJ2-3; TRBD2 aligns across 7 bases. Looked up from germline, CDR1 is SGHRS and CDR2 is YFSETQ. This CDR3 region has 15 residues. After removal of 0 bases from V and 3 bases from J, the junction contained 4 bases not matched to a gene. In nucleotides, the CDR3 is TGCGCCAGCAGCTTGGATGCCGGGAGGACAGATACGCAGTATTTT. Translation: CASSLDAGRTDTQYF. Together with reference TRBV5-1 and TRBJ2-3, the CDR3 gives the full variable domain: KAGVTQTPRYLIKTRGQQVTLSCSPISGHRSVSWYQQTPGQGLQFLFEYFSETQRNKGNFPGRFSGRQFSNSRSEMNVSTLELGDSALYLCASSLDAGRTDTQYFGPGTRLTVL.

The CDR3: CASSLQTGSGTEKLFF. DNA of the CDR3: TGCGCCAGCAGCTTGCAAACTGGGTCCGGGACAGAAAAACTGTTTTTT. V and J are TRBV5-1 and TRBJ1-4; weak D call: TRBD1 (6 bases). The V end was cut by 1 base, the J end by 8 bases, with 18 bases between. The CDR3 runs to 16 residues. Per germline, CDR1 SGHRS and CDR2 YFSETQ.

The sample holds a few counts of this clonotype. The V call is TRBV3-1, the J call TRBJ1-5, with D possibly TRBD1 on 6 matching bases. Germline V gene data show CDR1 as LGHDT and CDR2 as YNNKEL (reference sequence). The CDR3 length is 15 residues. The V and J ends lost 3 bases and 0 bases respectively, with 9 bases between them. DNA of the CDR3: TGTGCCAGCAGCCATGCAGGGGATAGCAATCAGCCCCAGCATTTT. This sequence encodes CASSHAGDSNQPQHF.

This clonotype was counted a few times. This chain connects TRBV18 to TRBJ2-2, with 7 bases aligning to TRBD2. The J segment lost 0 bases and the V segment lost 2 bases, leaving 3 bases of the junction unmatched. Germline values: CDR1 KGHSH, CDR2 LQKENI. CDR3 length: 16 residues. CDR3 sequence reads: CASSPSLASNTGELFF. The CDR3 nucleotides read TGTGCCAGCTCACCATCACTAGCGTCGAACACCGGGGAGCTGTTTTTT. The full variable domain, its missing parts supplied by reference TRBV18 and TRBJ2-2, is NAGVMQNPRHLVRRRGQEARLRCSPMKGHSHVYWYRQLPEEGLKFMVYLQKENIIDESGMPKERFSAEFPKEGPSILRIQQVVRGDSAAYFCASSPSLASNTGELFFGEGSRLTVL.